Presented here are 23 T cell receptor beta chains from one specimen sequenced in a study of metastatic and nonmetastatic thyroid tumors. Patients were all untreated before their thyroid surgery. TCRdb re-analyzed the PCR reads through MiXCR. Of 15,000 to 20,000 clones in the sample, under 30% were seen once. Sequencing input: adjacent normal tissue. Receptors were obtained from a female donor with papillary thyroid cancer or a benign thyroid nodule (not recorded which). Some clones in this sample may be carry-over from other donors' samples.

As to this clone: Other DNA sequences from this sample encode an identical CDR3 as well. The J gene is TRBJ2-1, the V gene TRBV2, with 10 bases that match TRBD2. In germline, CDR1 is SNHLY, CDR2 FYNNEI. Trimming at V came to 5 bases and at J to 5 bases, leaving 6 bases not matched to a gene. The CDR3 is made up of 15 amino acids. The CDR3 spells CASSPRTSGDNEQFF. For the CDR3, the DNA is TGTGCCAGCAGTCCCAGGACTAGCGGAGACAATGAGCAGTTCTTC.

The rearrangement uses TRBV14 and TRBJ1-1; possibly TRBD1 for D (5 bases). The CDR3 is made up of 16 amino acids. CDR1 is SGHDN, CDR2 FVKESK, per germline. V lost 1 base, J lost 0 bases, and 12 bases lay in between. The CDR3 DNA sequence: TGTGCCAGCAGCCAAGCCGGGGGTGATATGAACACTGAAGCTTTCTTT. It encodes CASSQAGGDMNTEAFF.

This clone turned up a few times. The V gene is TRBV28, the J gene TRBJ2-2, with 9 nucleotides matching TRBD2. Germline lookup yields CDR1 MDHEN and CDR2 SYDVKM. V trimming: 7 bases; J trimming: 1 base; junction bases outside the gene matches: 4. The CDR3 totals 15 residues. CDR3 protein: CASMTSGVNTGELFF. Here the CDR3 DNA reads TGTGCCAGCATGACTAGCGGAGTGAACACCGGGGAGCTGTTTTTT.

This clone was counted between two and nine times. The V call is TRBV12-3 or TRBV12-4, the J call TRBJ2-1, with 7 bases fitting TRBD2. CDR3 size: 13 residues. The V gene end was trimmed by 6 bases and the J gene end by 5 bases; junction bases not matched to a gene: 4. Written as DNA, the CDR3 is TGTGCCAGCAGCGTACGGGGGGACAATGAGCAGTTCTTC. Translation gives CASSVRGDNEQFF.

V gene TRBV6-5 combines with J gene TRBJ2-3; possibly TRBD2 for D (7 bases). The germline CDR1 and CDR2 sequences are MNHEY and SVGAGI. V dropped 0 bases and J dropped 5 bases, with 12 bases sitting between them. This CDR3 has 15 residues. CDR3 nucleotides: TGTGCCAGCAGTTACTCAGGGGGGGCGGTAGATACGCAGTATTTT. Its protein is CASSYSGGAVDTQYF.

This clone was seen only a few times. The genes are TRBV28 and TRBJ2-3; D perhaps matches TRBD1 (5 bases). The V gene's germline CDR1 is MDHEN and CDR2 SYDVKM. This CDR3 contains 17 residues. V was shortened by 5 bases and J by 1 base, with 19 bases between the two germline ends. The CDR3 protein is CASSPRTDTVGTDTQYF. The CDR3 DNA reads TGTGCCAGCAGTCCTCGGACGGACACCGTCGGCACAGATACGCAGTATTTT.

The CDR3 loop reads CASTPDRESNQPQHF. The CDR3 bases are TGCGCCAGCACCCCCGACCGGGAAAGCAATCAGCCCCAGCATTTT. The chain carries TRBV4-3 and TRBJ1-5; the D is unclear. Trimming stripped 7 bases from V and 1 base from J, with 14 bases between. There are 15 residues in the CDR3. Germline loops: CDR1 LGHNA, CDR2 YSLEER.

This chain joins TRBV28 and TRBJ2-3, with D possibly matching TRBD2 (6 bases). V shed 0 bases and J shed 2 bases, with 12 bases lying between them. The V gene's germline CDR1 is MDHEN and CDR2 SYDVKM. The CDR3 length is 16 residues. Here the CDR3 DNA reads TGTGCCAGCAGTTTATGGGCTAGCGAGTACACAGATACGCAGTATTTT. Its translation is CASSLWASEYTDTQYF.

This clone showed up just a few times. J is TRBJ2-5 and V is TRBV10-2; the D gene is possibly TRBD2 (6 bases). The CDR3 runs 15 residues. Between the trimmed V and J ends, which lost 2 bases and 1 base, there was a span of 11 bases. Germline CDR1 reads WSHSY; CDR2 reads SAAADI. The CDR3 DNA reads TGCGCCAGCAGTGAGGGACTACCATTCCAAGAGACCCAGTACTTC. Amino acid sequence: CASSEGLPFQETQYF.

This chain joins TRBV6-1 and TRBJ2-3, with TRBD1 matching over 7 bases. This CDR3 is 13 amino acids long. Germline CDR1 MNHNS, CDR2 SASEGT. J lost 3 bases, V lost 6 bases, and 3 bases had no gene match. The CDR3 sequence is CASSEQGTDTQYF. CDR3 in DNA: TGTGCCAGCAGCGAACAGGGGACAGATACGCAGTATTTT.

The J gene is TRBJ2-3, the V gene TRBV11-1; a weak D match, TRBD1 (7 bases). This CDR3 spans 16 amino acids. V dropped 6 bases and J dropped 0 bases, with 16 bases sitting between them. The germline gives CDR1 SGHAT, CDR2 FQDESV (reference sequence). The CDR3 sequence is CASRNWAGGSTDTQYF. The CDR3 nucleotides are TGTGCCAGCAGAAATTGGGCAGGGGGGAGCACAGATACGCAGTATTTT.

CDR3 nucleotides: TGTGCCAGCACCCTAGACAGGATCAATCAGCCCCAGCATTTT. Residues: CASTLDRINQPQHF. The chain is built from TRBV6-1 and TRBJ1-5; possibly TRBD1 for D (6 bases). Between the trimmed V and J ends, which lost 7 bases and 3 bases, there was a span of 13 bases. Germline V lookup: CDR1 MNHNS, CDR2 SASEGT. The CDR3 length is 14 residues.

V gene TRBV28 combines with J gene TRBJ2-5; 7 positions match TRBD1. The trim removed 2 bases at V and 1 base at J, leaving 1 base unmatched. The CDR3 has 14 amino acids. CDR1 is MDHEN and CDR2 is SYDVKM in the germline V gene. As DNA, the CDR3 is TGTGCCAGCAGTTTAGGGGACAGCCAAGAGACCCAGTACTTC. Its translation: CASSLGDSQETQYF. Together with reference TRBV28 and TRBJ2-5, the CDR3 gives the full variable domain: DVKVTQSSRYLVKRTGEKVFLECVQDMDHENMFWYRQDPGLGLRLIYFSYDVKMKEKGDIPEGYSVSREKKERFSLILESASTNQTSMYLCASSLGDSQETQYFGPGTRLLVL.

V is TRBV19 and J is TRBJ2-2, with D perhaps TRBD1 (5 bases). Germline lookup yields CDR1 LNHDA and CDR2 SQIVND (reference sequence). V shed 7 bases and J shed 4 bases, with 16 bases lying between them. CDR3 length: 15 residues. CDR3 sequence reads: CASTTLGHFTGELFF. The DNA of the CDR3 is TGTGCCAGTACCACCCTCGGACACTTCACCGGGGAGCTGTTTTTT. The full variable domain, completed using reference TRBV19 and TRBJ2-2, is DGGITQSPKYLFRKEGQNVTLSCEQNLNHDAMYWYRQDPGQGLRLIYYSQIVNDFQKGDIAEGYSVSREKKESFPLTVTSAQKNPTAFYLCASTTLGHFTGELFFGEGSRLTVL.

The CDR3 DNA reads as TGTGCCAGCAGCGCTGGACAGGGACGGGCTCAGCCCCAGCATTTT. Its protein product is CASSAGQGRAQPQHF. The V gene is TRBV7-2, the J gene TRBJ1-5, with 8 bases lining up with TRBD1. The CDR3 consists of 15 residues. CDR1 and CDR2 from the germline V gene are SGHTA and FQGNSA. V dropped 5 bases and J dropped 6; count of bases not matched to a gene: 9.

This clone has more than one count but fewer than ten. V gene TRBV28 combines with J gene TRBJ2-3; tentative D call: TRBD2 (5 bases). The germline CDR1 and CDR2 sequences are MDHEN and SYDVKM. Trimming stripped 5 bases from V and 8 bases from J, with 14 bases between. The CDR3 length is 13 residues. CDR3: CASSTGSAGTQYF. In DNA form, the CDR3 reads TGTGCCAGCAGTACGGGGAGTGCGGGTACGCAGTATTTT.

As for this clone: The junction and the germline gene differ at one end; a read error may be behind it. The J gene is TRBJ2-3, the V gene TRBV6-5; D is perhaps TRBD2 (5 bases). The CDR3 consists of 15 residues. Germline V lookup: CDR1 MNHEY, CDR2 SVGAGI. CDR3 coding DNA: TGTGCCAGCAGTGACTCGGGGATTAGCACAGATACGCAGTATTTT. It translates to CASSDSGISTDTQYF.

The chain uses TRBV12-3 or TRBV12-4 and TRBJ1-4; 7 positions match TRBD1. This CDR3 has 14 amino acids. V was pared by 7 bases and J by 6 bases, with 8 bases of the junction left unmatched. This CDR3 is CASTLGDSHEKLFF. Written as DNA, the CDR3 is TGTGCCAGCACCCTGGGGGACAGCCATGAAAAACTGTTTTTT.

The CDR3 sequence is CASRFGLADYEQYF. The CDR3 nucleotides are TGTGCCAGCAGGTTCGGACTAGCCGACTACGAGCAGTACTTC. The rearrangement joins TRBV2 to TRBJ2-7, with TRBD2 identical over 8 bases. The ends lost 6 bases at V and 3 bases at J; junction bases unmatched: 7. CDR3 length: 14 residues. The V gene's germline CDR1 is SNHLY and CDR2 FYNNEI. Full variable domain (remainder filled in from reference TRBV2 and TRBJ2-7): EPEVTQTPSHQVTQMGQEVILRCVPISNHLYFYWYRQILGQKVEFLVSFYNNEISEKSEIFDDQFSVERPDGSNFTLKIRSTKLEDSAMYFCASRFGLADYEQYFGPGTRLTVT.

Details on this clone: Likely a read error: the CDR3 ends without its conserved phenylalanine or tryptophan. The genes are TRBV7-8 and TRBJ1-2, with D uncertain. Germline lookup yields CDR1 SGHVS and CDR2 FQNEAQ. V gave up 3 bases and J gave up 6 bases, with 14 bases separating them. CDR3 length: 14 residues. CDR3 nucleotides: TGTGCCAGCAGCTTTAACCTAAGGTTCAATGGCTACACCCTC. Encoded protein: CASSFNLRFNGYTL.

The chain employs TRBV6-2 or TRBV6-3 and TRBJ1-2, with D uncertain. This CDR3 spans 13 amino acids. V lost 2 bases and J 6 bases, leaving 10 bases between the germline ends. Germline-derived CDR1 and CDR2 are MNHEY and SVGEGT. The CDR3 spells CASSYSLRDGYTF. In nucleotides, the CDR3 is TGTGCCAGCAGTTACAGTCTTCGGGATGGCTACACCTTC.

This clone occurred a few times. The V call is TRBV2, the J call TRBJ2-3, with D unclear. This CDR3 has 13 amino acids. The germline V gene has CDR1 SNHLY and CDR2 FYNNEI. Trimming pared 8 bases from V and 6 bases from J, leaving 15 bases between. The CDR3 DNA reads as TGTGCCAGCTCTGGATCTCCGTGGGATACGCAGTATTTT. Translation gives CASSGSPWDTQYF.

This clone is classed as medium-sized (0.01 to 0.1%). CDR3 amino acids: CASSRSGTVYSGANVLTF. The CDR3 nucleotides read TGTGCCAGCTCCCGGTCGGGGACAGTATACTCTGGGGCCAACGTCCTGACTTTC. The chain has TRBV2 and TRBJ2-6, with 7 bases aligning to TRBD1. V shed 8 bases, J shed 0 bases, and the junction held 13 bases outside the gene matches. Germline-derived CDR1 and CDR2 are SNHLY and FYNNEI. The CDR3 has 18 amino acids.